These 9 T cell receptor beta chains were all obtained from the same sample, sequenced in a study of control samples from healthy donors and cancer patients. TCRdb's table, derived via immunoSEQ multiplex PCR, lists solely in-frame clones and lacks some. The sample contains around 90,000 clones, approximately 81% of which appear only once. Sequencing was carried out using blood. These TCRs come from a woman between 40 and 55 years old in good health.

The rearrangement links TRBV3-1 (or the pseudogene TRBV3-2) to TRBJ2-5; 10 positions agree with TRBD2. The CDR3 spans 18 residues. Trimming removed 0 bases from V and 2 bases from J; junction bases left unmatched: 9. Germline CDR1 and CDR2: LGHDT and YNNKEL (reference sequence). CDR3 residues: CASSQEVAGGRVQETQYF. CDR3 coding DNA: TGTGCCAGCAGCCAAGAGGTAGCGGGGGGCCGGGTACAAGAGACCCAGTACTTC.

This clone came up once. In nucleotides, the CDR3 is TGTGCCAGCAGCAAAGACAGGTTGGAGGATGGCTACACCTTC. This translates into CASSKDRLEDGYTF. V gene TRBV21-1 combines with J gene TRBJ1-2. TRBV21-1 is flagged as a pseudogene. This CDR3 has 14 residues.

This rearrangement joins TRBV27 to TRBJ2-7, with TRBD2 identical over 9 bases. This CDR3 region has 15 residues. J gave up 2 bases and V 5 bases, and 7 bases lay outside the gene matches. Germline V gives CDR1 MNHEY, CDR2 SMNVEV (reference sequence). CDR3 nucleotides: TGTGCCAGCAGTCGGCTCGGCGGGGGGGCCTACGAGCAGTACTTC. This gives the protein CASSRLGGGAYEQYF.

In its sample, this clone was seen once. The gene calls are TRBV6-2 or TRBV6-3 and TRBJ1-1; no reliable D call. The CDR3 length is 15 residues. V shed 6 bases and J shed 2 bases, with 16 bases lying between them. Germline CDR1 is MNHEY and CDR2 is SVGEGT. The CDR3 region has the DNA TGTGCCAGCAGCCCGACGGGAAGGAAAAACACTGAAGCTTTCTTT. It translates to CASSPTGRKNTEAFF.

This chain uses TRBV6-5 with TRBJ2-3; D call uncertain. Trimming left V 4 bases short and J 5 bases short, with 16 bases between. The V gene's germline CDR1 is MNHEY and CDR2 SVGAGI. The CDR3 runs 15 residues. Here the CDR3 DNA reads TGTGCCAGCAGTTCTTCCGTGTCCCGAGGAGATACGCAGTATTTT. Translation gives CASSSSVSRGDTQYF.

The rearrangement joins TRBV19 to TRBJ1-5, with D possibly TRBD1 on 5 matching bases. Germline-derived CDR1 and CDR2 are LNHDA and SQIVND (reference sequence). The germline V and J ends were trimmed by 7 bases and 0 bases, with 10 bases remaining between them. This CDR3 has 14 residues. The CDR3: CASTRGGSNQPQHF. DNA for the CDR3: TGTGCCAGTACAAGGGGTGGTAGCAATCAGCCCCAGCATTTT.

The J gene is TRBJ2-5, the V gene TRBV7-6; tentatively, D is TRBD2 (5 bases). The V and J ends lost 2 bases and 5 bases respectively, with 12 bases between them. CDR3 length: 14 amino acids. The V gene's germline CDR1 is SGHVS and CDR2 FNYEAQ. CDR3 loop: CASSLNGGWETQYF. CDR3 bases: TGTGCCAGCAGCTTAAACGGCGGGTGGGAGACCCAGTACTTC.

A word on this clone: One end of the junction does not line up with germline, which may come from a read error. This chain connects TRBV6-1 to TRBJ1-5, with D tentatively TRBD1 (5 bases). The germline V gene encodes CDR1 MNHNS and CDR2 SASEGT. The CDR3 contains 15 residues. CDR3 sequence: CARSDIGGSNQPQHF. The CDR3 bases are TGTGCCAGAAGTGATATTGGGGGAAGCAATCAGCCCCAGCATTTT.

This clone was seen a few times. This sequence joins TRBV24-1 and TRBJ2-1, with unresolved D. The ends were cut back, 4 bases at V and 7 bases at J, with 22 bases in the middle. In germline, CDR1 is KGHDR, CDR2 SFDVKD. The CDR3 has 17 residues. The CDR3 DNA follows: TGTGCCACCAGTGAAACCGGAGCAGCTTTGATGAGGAATGAGCAGTTCTTC. It yields the protein CATSETGAALMRNEQFF.